The entry below describes one T cell receptor beta chain. The target antigen is unknown. Clones were read by immunoSEQ multiplex PCR, and TCRdb kept only the in-frame ones, dropping some. The top ten hold approximately 1.5% of the sample, which has 150,000 to 200,000 clones, roughly 89% seen once. The sample originates from a study of cytomegalovirus exposure and HLA in healthy donors. Regarding the study as a whole: Per published reports, the classifier diagnosed cytomegalovirus status with high specificity and sensitivity. Specificity for CMV antigens was confirmed in vitro for a few of the CMV-associated chains. Many donors shared some public TCRs, even though most TCR sequences were rare.

This receptor was obtained from a woman in her 30s in good health and CMV-seronegative. The sample consisted of PBMCs.

The CDR3 is CASSQSGTGDPGNTIYF. The CDR3 bases are TGCGCCAGCAGTCAATCCGGGACAGGGGATCCTGGAAACACCATATATTTT. The chain links TRBV23-1 to TRBJ1-3, with 10 bases aligning to TRBD1. TRBV23-1 is an ORF, and what it does is uncertain. The CDR3 contains 17 residues. Unmatched junction bases numbered 4, after V lost 0 bases and J lost 2 bases.